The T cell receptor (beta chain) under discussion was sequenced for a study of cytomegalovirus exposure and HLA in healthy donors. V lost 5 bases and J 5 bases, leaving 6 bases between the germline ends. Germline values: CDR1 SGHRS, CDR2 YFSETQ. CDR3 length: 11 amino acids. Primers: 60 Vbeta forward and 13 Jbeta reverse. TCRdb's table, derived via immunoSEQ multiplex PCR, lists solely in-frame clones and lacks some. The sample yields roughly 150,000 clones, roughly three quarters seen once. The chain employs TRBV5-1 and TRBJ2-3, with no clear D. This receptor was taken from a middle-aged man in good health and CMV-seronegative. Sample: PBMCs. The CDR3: CASRVRDTQYF. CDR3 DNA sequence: TGCGCCAGCAGGGTCAGAGATACGCAGTATTTT.